Listed here are 8 T cell receptor beta chains from one sample, sequenced in a study of T-cell memory formation after mild COVID-19. TCRdb reanalysed the 5' RACE reads using MiXCR and keeps one entry per CDR3 protein. The sample has 470,000 or so distinct CDR3 sequences, 18% seen once. The sequenced sample consisted of PBMCs or a T cell subset sorted from them (not recorded which). The receptor source for this set is an adult woman who had mild COVID-19 (a few samples of this study predate the infection). Cell type and time point are not known.

The chain uses TRBV18 and TRBJ2-1, with 7 bases lining up with TRBD1. This CDR3 is built from 16 residues. The germline CDR1 and CDR2 sequences are KGHSH and LQKENI. V was clipped by 1 base and J by 0 bases; unmatched bases: 3. CDR3 DNA: TGTGCCAGCTCACCACTTCCAGGGGGCTCCTACAATGAGCAGTTCTTC. This translates into CASSPLPGGSYNEQFF.

This rearrangement joins TRBV3-1 to TRBJ2-4, with D possibly TRBD2 on 6 matching bases. Per germline, CDR1 LGHDT and CDR2 YNNKEL (reference sequence). V lost 0 bases and J 7 bases, leaving 16 bases between the germline ends. CDR3 length: 16 residues. The CDR3 DNA reads TGTGCCAGCAGCCAAGAGACCAGGGTGGAGGGGAACATTCAGTACTTC. Its protein product is CASSQETRVEGNIQYF.

There are a few counts of this clonotype. This sequence joins TRBV12-3 or TRBV12-4 and TRBJ1-5; 9 bases are a match to TRBD1. The CDR3 sequence is 15 residues long. V shed 6 bases and J 5 bases; nucleotides not matched to a gene: 8. CDR3 loop: CASSPSRTGDQPQHF. In DNA, the CDR3 is TGTGCCAGCAGCCCATCTCGGACAGGGGATCAGCCCCAGCATTTT.

This clonotype was picked up many times. The gene calls are TRBV7-8 and TRBJ2-7; 7 bases are a match to TRBD1. Trimming took 6 bases from V and 3 from J; bases not matched to a gene: 5. The germline V gene has CDR1 SGHVS and CDR2 FQNEAQ. The CDR3 loop spans 13 amino acids. CDR3 sequence reads: CASSPRTGYEQYF. The CDR3 DNA follows: TGTGCCAGCAGTCCACGGACAGGCTACGAGCAGTACTTC. Full variable domain (remainder filled in from reference TRBV7-8 and TRBJ2-7): GAGVSQSPRYKVAKRGQDVALRCDPISGHVSLFWYQQALGQGPEFLTYFQNEAQLDKSGLPSDRFFAERPEGSVSTLKIQRTQQEDSAVYLCASSPRTGYEQYFGPGTRLTVT.

The chain has TRBV7-9 and TRBJ2-3; the D gene is possibly TRBD2 (6 bases). V was pared by 6 bases and J by 4 bases, with 17 bases between. Germline V CDR1 and CDR2: SEHNR, FQNEAQ (reference sequence). The CDR3 has 15 residues. CDR3 region: CASRWGDSPPDTQYF. The DNA for the CDR3 is TGTGCCAGCAGATGGGGGGACTCTCCTCCAGATACGCAGTATTTT.

This clonotype was found a few times. The J gene is TRBJ1-5, the V gene TRBV7-6, with D maybe TRBD1 (5 bases). This CDR3 comprises 16 residues. Trimming took off 2 bases at V and 2 bases at J, with 13 bases between the two ends. Germline CDR1 and CDR2: SGHVS and FNYEAQ. DNA for the CDR3: TGTGCCAGCAGCTTAAGGCAGGGCGCCGGCAATCAGCCCCAGCATTTT. Protein sequence: CASSLRQGAGNQPQHF.

V usage is TRBV6-5 and J usage is TRBJ2-6; 12 bases line up with TRBD2. The trim removed 4 bases at V and 0 bases at J, leaving 7 bases unmatched. Germline CDR1 is MNHEY and CDR2 is SVGAGI. This CDR3 has 19 amino acids. CDR3 bases: TGTGCCAGCAGTTCCCTACTAGCGGGAGGACACTCTGGGGCCAACGTCCTGACTTTC. Amino acids: CASSSLLAGGHSGANVLTF.

This chain connects TRBV7-9 to TRBJ2-7; D gene uncertain. The CDR3 contains 14 residues. Trimming cost V 5 bases and J 2 bases, with 13 bases left between them. Germline assignment: CDR1 SEHNR and CDR2 FQNEAQ (reference sequence). This CDR3 reads CASSSDTSTYEQYF. The CDR3, as DNA: TGTGCCAGCAGCAGCGACACAAGTACCTACGAGCAGTACTTC. Full variable domain (remainder filled in from reference TRBV7-9 and TRBJ2-7): DTGVSQNPRHKITKRGQNVTFRCDPISEHNRLYWYRQTLGQGPEFLTYFQNEAQLEKSRLLSDRFSAERPKGSFSTLEIQRTEQGDSAMYLCASSSDTSTYEQYFGPGTRLTVT.